The clone carrying this TCR beta chain was counted only a few times. The target antigen is unknown. Selected pancreatic ductal adenocarcinoma patients had undergone surgery without neoadjuvant therapy. The source of the sample is a study of T cells in pancreatic ductal adenocarcinoma. General study results and limits: Tumors hold more CD45RO+ effector T cells, which may bias toward lower diversity. Blood clonality (about 0.065) did not differ significantly from tumor (about 0.12). This surgical cohort overrepresents the minority presenting with early-stage disease.

The method was immunoSEQ multiplex PCR; TCRdb's version includes in-frame clones alone and lacks a portion of them. The top ten clones hold around 30% of a sample with roughly 10,000 clones, about 64% of them seen once. The CDR3 runs to 12 residues. CDR1 is SGHAT, CDR2 FQNNGV, per germline. The V gene lost 5 bases and the J gene lost 5 bases, with 9 bases spanning the gap. The sequencing input was pancreatic tumor tissue. The V call is TRBV11-2, the J call TRBJ1-2, with D unclear. The sequence came from a human donor with pancreatic ductal adenocarcinoma. The CDR3 here is CASSQGIYGYTF. The CDR3, as DNA: TGTGCCAGCAGCCAAGGGATTTATGGCTACACCTTC.